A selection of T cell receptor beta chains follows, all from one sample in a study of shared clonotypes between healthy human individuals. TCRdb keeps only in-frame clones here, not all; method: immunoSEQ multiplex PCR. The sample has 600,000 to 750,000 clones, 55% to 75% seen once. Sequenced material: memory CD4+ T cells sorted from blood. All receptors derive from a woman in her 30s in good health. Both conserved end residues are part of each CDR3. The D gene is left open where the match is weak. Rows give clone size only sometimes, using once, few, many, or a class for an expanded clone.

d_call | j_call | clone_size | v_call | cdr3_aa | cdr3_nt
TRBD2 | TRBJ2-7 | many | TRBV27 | CASSPQREGSYEQYF | TGTGCCAGCAGTCCCCAGCGGGAGGGCTCGTACGAGCAGTACTTC
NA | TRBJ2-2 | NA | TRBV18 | CASSSDTVPTGELFF | TGTGCCAGCTCATCGGACACGGTTCCCACCGGGGAGCTGTTTTTT
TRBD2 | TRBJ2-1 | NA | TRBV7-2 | CASSPKMPGLGDDEQFF | TGTGCCAGCAGCCCAAAAATGCCGGGACTAGGCGACGATGAGCAGTTCTTC
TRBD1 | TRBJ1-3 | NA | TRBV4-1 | CASSQKGGGSSGNTIYF | TGCGCCAGCAGCCAAAAAGGGGGCGGGAGCTCTGGAAACACCATATATTTT
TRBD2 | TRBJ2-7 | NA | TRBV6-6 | CASSPGLAGAYEQYF | TGTGCCAGCAGCCCAGGACTAGCGGGCGCCTACGAGCAGTACTTC
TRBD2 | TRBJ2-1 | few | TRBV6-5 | CASSTGTSGNEQFF | TGTGCCAGCAGTACAGGGACTAGCGGCAATGAGCAGTTCTTC
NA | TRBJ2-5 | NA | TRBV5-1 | CASTGQGALQETQYF | TGCGCCAGCACGGGCCAGGGCGCCCTCCAAGAGACCCAGTACTTC
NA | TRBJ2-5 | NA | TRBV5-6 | CASSLYGFQETQYF | TGTGCCAGCAGCTTGTACGGATTCCAAGAGACCCAGTACTTC
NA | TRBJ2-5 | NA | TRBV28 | CATGTVNKETQYF | TGTGCCACCGGGACTGTAAACAAAGAGACCCAGTACTTC
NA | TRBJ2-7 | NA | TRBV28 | CASSLSTGGEQYF | TGTGCCAGCAGTTTATCCACCGGAGGCGAGCAGTACTTC
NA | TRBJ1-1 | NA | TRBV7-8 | CASSPSLSEAFF | TGTGCCAGCAGCCCGTCCCTATCTGAAGCTTTCTTT
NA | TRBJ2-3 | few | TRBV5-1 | CASSYGTLTDTQYF | TGCGCCAGCAGCTACGGGACCCTCACAGATACGCAGTATTTT
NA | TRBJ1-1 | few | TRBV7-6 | CASSFSEPGPLMNTEAFF | TGTGCCAGCAGCTTTTCCGAACCGGGACCCCTCATGAACACTGAAGCTTTCTTT
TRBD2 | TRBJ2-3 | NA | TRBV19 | CASSHVLASTDTQYF | TGTGCCAGTAGTCACGTACTAGCGAGCACAGATACGCAGTATTTT
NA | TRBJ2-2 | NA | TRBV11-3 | CASSASGSQVGELFF | TGTGCCAGCAGCGCGAGCGGGTCACAGGTCGGGGAGCTGTTTTTT
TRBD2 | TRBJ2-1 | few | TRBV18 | CASSGLAGNEQFF | TGTGCCAGCTCAGGGCTAGCGGGCAATGAGCAGTTCTTC
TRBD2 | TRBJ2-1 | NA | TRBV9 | CASRRGSGGPNEQFF | TGTGCCAGCAGGCGAGGTAGCGGGGGACCCAATGAGCAGTTCTTC
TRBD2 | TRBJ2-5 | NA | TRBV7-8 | CASSLGDYGLTQYF | TGTGCCAGCAGCTTAGGGGACTACGGCCTTACCCAGTACTTC
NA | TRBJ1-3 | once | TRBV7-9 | CASSLWHAGNTIYF | TGTGCCAGCAGCTTATGGCACGCTGGAAACACCATATATTTT
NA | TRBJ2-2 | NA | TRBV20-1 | CSAPLGTRLFF | TGCAGTGCCCCCCTGGGTACACGGCTGTTTTTT
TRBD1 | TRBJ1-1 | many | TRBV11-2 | CASSLGDRVAMETEAFF | TGTGCCAGCAGCTTAGGGGACAGGGTGGCCATGGAGACTGAAGCTTTCTTT
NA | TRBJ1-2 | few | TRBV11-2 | CASSPRAASTF | TGTGCCAGCAGCCCCCGCGCCGCGTCCACCTTC
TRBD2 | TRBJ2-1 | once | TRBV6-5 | CASSQSGRPYNEQFF | TGTGCCAGCAGCCAGAGCGGGAGACCCTACAATGAGCAGTTCTTC
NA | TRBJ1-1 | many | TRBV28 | CASSPSPGAGNTEAFF | TGTGCCAGCAGTCCCTCCCCGGGGGCCGGGAACACTGAAGCTTTCTTT
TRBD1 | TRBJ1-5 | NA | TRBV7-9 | CASSPWGQGDNQPQHF | TGTGCCAGCAGCCCATGGGGACAGGGGGACAATCAGCCCCAGCATTTT
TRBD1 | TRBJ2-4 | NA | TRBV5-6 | CASSTGQLQGDIQYF | TGTGCCAGCAGCACCGGACAGCTTCAGGGGGACATTCAGTACTTC
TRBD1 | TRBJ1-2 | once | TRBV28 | CASTVSGTASNYGYTF | TGTGCCAGCACCGTTTCCGGGACAGCGTCTAACTATGGCTACACCTTC
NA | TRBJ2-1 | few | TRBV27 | CASSPEGLGEQFF | TGTGCCAGCAGTCCGGAAGGCCTGGGCGAGCAGTTCTTC
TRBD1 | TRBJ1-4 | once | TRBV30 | CAWGTGGNEKLFF | TGTGCCTGGGGGACAGGGGGTAATGAAAAACTGTTTTTT
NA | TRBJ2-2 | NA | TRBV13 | CASSLTPGRSNTGELFF | TGTGCCAGCAGCTTAACCCCAGGACGGTCGAACACCGGGGAGCTGTTTTTT
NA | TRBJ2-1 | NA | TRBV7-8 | CASSSPGDEQFF | TGTGCCAGCAGCAGCCCCGGGGATGAGCAGTTCTTC
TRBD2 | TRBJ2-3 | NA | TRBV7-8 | CASSISGTRDTQYF | TGTGCCAGCAGCATTAGCGGGACAAGAGATACGCAGTATTTT
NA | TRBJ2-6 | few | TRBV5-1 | CASRVSSGANVLTF | TGCGCCAGCAGGGTCAGCTCTGGGGCCAACGTCCTGACTTTC
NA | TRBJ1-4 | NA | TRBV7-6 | CASSFEEKLFF | TGTGCCAGCAGCTTCGAAGAGAAACTGTTTTTT
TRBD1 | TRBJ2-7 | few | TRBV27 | CASSPRLGQGLYEQYF | TGTGCCAGCAGTCCACGATTGGGACAGGGACTGTACGAGCAGTACTTC
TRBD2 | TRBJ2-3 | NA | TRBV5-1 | CASSSPGLAISTDTQYF | TGCGCCAGCAGCTCACCGGGACTAGCGATTTCCACAGATACGCAGTATTTT
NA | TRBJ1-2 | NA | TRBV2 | CASSEKGANYGYTF | TGTGCCAGCAGTGAGAAGGGGGCTAACTATGGCTACACCTTC
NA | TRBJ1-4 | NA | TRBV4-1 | CASSQPARRNNEKLFF | TGCGCCAGCAGCCAGCCCGCCAGGCGTAATAATGAAAAACTGTTTTTT
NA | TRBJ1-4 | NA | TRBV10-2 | CASRQNRATNEKLFF | TGCGCCAGCAGACAAAACAGGGCAACTAATGAAAAACTGTTTTTT
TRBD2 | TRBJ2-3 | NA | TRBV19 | CASSLTGLAGTDTQYF | TGTGCCAGTAGTCTAACGGGACTAGCGGGGACAGATACGCAGTATTTT
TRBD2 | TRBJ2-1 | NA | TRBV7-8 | CASSFTSGNAYNEQFF | TGTGCCAGCAGCTTTACTAGCGGTAATGCCTACAATGAGCAGTTCTTC
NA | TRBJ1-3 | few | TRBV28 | CASTTGSSGNTIYF | TGTGCCAGCACCACAGGGTCCTCTGGAAACACCATATATTTT
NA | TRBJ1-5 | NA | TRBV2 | CASRQSGQERNQPQHF | TGTGCCAGCAGACAGAGTGGGCAGGAGCGCAATCAGCCCCAGCATTTT
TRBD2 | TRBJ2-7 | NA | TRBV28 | CASRRSGGSSYEQYF | TGTGCCAGCAGGAGGAGCGGGGGGAGCTCCTACGAGCAGTACTTC
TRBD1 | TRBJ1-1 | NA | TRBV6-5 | CASSLKGAGGAFF | TGTGCCAGCAGTTTAAAGGGGGCCGGGGGGGCTTTCTTT
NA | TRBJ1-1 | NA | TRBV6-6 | CASSRAGETEAFF | TGTGCCAGCAGCAGAGCAGGGGAAACTGAAGCTTTCTTT
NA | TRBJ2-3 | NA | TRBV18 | CASSSSDTQYF | TGTGCCAGCTCGTCGTCAGATACGCAGTATTTT
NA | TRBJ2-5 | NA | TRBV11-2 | CASSLGTNQETQYF | TGTGCCAGCAGCTTGGGGACCAACCAAGAGACCCAGTACTTC
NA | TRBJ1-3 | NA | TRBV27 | CASVGSGNTIYF | TGTGCCAGCGTAGGCTCTGGAAACACCATATATTTT
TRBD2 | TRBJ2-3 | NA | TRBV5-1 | CASSSPSGSTDTQYF | TGCGCCAGCAGCTCTCCTAGCGGCAGCACAGATACGCAGTATTTT